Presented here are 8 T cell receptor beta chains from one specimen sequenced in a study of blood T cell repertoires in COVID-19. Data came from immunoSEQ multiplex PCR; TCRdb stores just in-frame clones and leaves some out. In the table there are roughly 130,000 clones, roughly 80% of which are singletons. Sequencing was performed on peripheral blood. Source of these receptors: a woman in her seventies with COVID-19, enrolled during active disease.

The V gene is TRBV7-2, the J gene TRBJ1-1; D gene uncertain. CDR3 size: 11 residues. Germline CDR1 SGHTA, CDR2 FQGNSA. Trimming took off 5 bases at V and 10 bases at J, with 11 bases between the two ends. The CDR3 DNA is TGTGCCAGCAGCCTACAAAAGCGAGCTTTCTTT. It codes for CASSLQKRAFF.

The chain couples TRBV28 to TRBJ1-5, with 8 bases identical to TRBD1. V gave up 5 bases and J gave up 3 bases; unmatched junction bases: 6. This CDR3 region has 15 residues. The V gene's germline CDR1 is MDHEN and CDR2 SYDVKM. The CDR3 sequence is CASSADRGHNQPQHF. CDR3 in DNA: TGTGCCAGCAGTGCCGACAGGGGTCACAATCAGCCCCAGCATTTT.

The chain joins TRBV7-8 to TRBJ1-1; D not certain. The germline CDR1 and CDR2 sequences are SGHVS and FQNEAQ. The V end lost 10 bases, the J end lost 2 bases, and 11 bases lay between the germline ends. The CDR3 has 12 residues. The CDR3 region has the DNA TGTGCCACCTCCTTAGAAAACACTGAAGCTTTCTTT. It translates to CATSLENTEAFF.

The CDR3 sequence is CASSLGAFAYEQYF. CDR3 nucleotide sequence: TGTGCCAGCAGCCTAGGGGCCTTCGCCTACGAGCAGTACTTC. The chain links TRBV14 to TRBJ2-7, with a tentative D call TRBD1 (5 bases). Germline V lookup: CDR1 SGHDN, CDR2 FVKESK. The CDR3 consists of 14 residues. Trimming pared 4 bases from V and 2 bases from J, leaving 12 bases between.

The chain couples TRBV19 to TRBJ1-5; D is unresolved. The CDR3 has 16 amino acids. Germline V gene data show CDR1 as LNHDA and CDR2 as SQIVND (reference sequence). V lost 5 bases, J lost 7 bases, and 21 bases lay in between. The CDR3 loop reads CASSVNSGSFRQPQHF. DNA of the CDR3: TGTGCCAGTAGTGTCAATTCCGGGAGCTTCAGGCAGCCCCAGCATTTT.

CDR3 in amino acids: CASSLARGTGLRKESYEQYF. The CDR3 nucleotides are TGTGCCAGCAGCTTGGCCAGGGGGACAGGGTTGAGGAAGGAATCCTACGAGCAGTACTTC. J is TRBJ2-7 and V is TRBV5-4; TRBD1 matches 9 bases. The CDR3 has 20 residues. Germline V gene sequence: CDR1 SGHNT, CDR2 YYREEE (reference sequence). Unmatched junction bases numbered 17, after V lost 0 bases and J lost 1 base.

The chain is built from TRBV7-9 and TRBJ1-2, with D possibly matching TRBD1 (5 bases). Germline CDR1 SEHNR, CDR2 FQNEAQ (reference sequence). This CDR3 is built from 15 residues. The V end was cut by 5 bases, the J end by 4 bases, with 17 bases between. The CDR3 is CASSAGGDGSYGYTF. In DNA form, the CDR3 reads TGTGCCAGCAGCGCGGGGGGAGACGGGAGCTATGGCTACACCTTC.

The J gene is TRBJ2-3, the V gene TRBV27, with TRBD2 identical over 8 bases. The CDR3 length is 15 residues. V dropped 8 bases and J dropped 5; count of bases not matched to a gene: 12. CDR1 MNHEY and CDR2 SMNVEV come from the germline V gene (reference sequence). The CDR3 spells CASGRPGLGRDTQYF. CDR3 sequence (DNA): TGTGCCAGCGGACGTCCGGGACTAGGTCGAGATACGCAGTATTTT.